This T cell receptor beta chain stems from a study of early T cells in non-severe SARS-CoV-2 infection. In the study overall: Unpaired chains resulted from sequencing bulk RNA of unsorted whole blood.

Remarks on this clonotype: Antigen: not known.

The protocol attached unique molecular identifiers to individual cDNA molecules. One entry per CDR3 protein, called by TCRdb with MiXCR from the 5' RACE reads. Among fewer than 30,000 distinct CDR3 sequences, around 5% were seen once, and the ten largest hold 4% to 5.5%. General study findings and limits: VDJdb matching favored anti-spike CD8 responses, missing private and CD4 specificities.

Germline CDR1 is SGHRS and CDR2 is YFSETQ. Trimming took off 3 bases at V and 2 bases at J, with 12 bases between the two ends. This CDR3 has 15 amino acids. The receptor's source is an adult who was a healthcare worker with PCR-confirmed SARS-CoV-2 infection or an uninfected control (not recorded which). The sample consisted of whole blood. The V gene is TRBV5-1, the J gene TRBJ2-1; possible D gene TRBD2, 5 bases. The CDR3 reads CASSSSRTAYNEQFF. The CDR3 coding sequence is TGCGCCAGCAGCTCTTCAAGGACTGCCTACAATGAGCAGTTCTTC.